Each of the 15 T cell receptor beta chains below was sequenced from the same sample in a study of blood T cell repertoires in COVID-19 (dated by TCRdb to between 2020 and 2021). The library was obtained by the immunoSEQ multiplex PCR assay. TCRdb holds this immuneACCESS table with in-frame rearrangements only. Some clones are missing; in checked studies, unresolved V genes explain under half, and the rest has no known cause. The sample has over 250,000 clones on record, about 86% of them singletons. Around 14% of the sample belongs to the ten largest clones. Sequencing was performed on peripheral blood. The origin of the receptors is a woman in her 70s with COVID-19, enrolled during active disease.

The chain couples TRBV24-1 to TRBJ1-1; D might be TRBD1 (6 bases). The CDR3 has 13 amino acids. CDR1 and CDR2 (germline): KGHDR, SFDVKD. Trimming removed 5 bases at V and 4 bases at J, with 10 bases between. CDR3 nucleotides: TGTGCCACCAGTGCTATGGGGGCCACTGAAGCTTTCTTT. It translates to CATSAMGATEAFF.

V gene TRBV19 combines with J gene TRBJ1-4; the match to TRBD1 covers 7 bases. The V segment lost 7 bases and the J segment 5 bases; nucleotides outside the gene matches: 1. The CDR3 totals 12 residues. Germline V gene lookup returns CDR1 LNHDA and CDR2 SQIVND (reference sequence). The CDR3 here is CASKQGNEKLFF. Written as DNA, the CDR3 is TGTGCCAGTAAACAGGGGAATGAAAAACTGTTTTTT.

This rearrangement joins TRBV2 to TRBJ2-2; D is undetermined. The CDR3 spans 13 residues. V lost 2 bases and J 5 bases, leaving 6 bases between the germline ends. Germline CDR1 reads SNHLY; CDR2 reads FYNNEI. The CDR3 nucleotides are TGTGCCAGCAGTGAATGGCAGACCGGGGAGCTGTTTTTT. Translated: CASSEWQTGELFF.

This clone was counted a single time. The rearrangement joins TRBV4-3 to TRBJ1-6; TRBD1 aligns across 8 bases. The CDR3 totals 18 residues. J lost 1 base, V lost 1 base, and 6 bases had no gene match. CDR1 is LGHNA and CDR2 is YSLEER in the germline V gene. In nucleotides, the CDR3 is TGCGCCAGCAGCCAAGGAGGGCAGGGGGCTTCCTATAATTCACCCCTCCACTTT. This translates into CASSQGGQGASYNSPLHF.

The CDR3 reads CATSDHWTGSNSPLHF. In nucleotides, the CDR3 is TGTGCCACCAGTGACCATTGGACAGGGTCTAATTCACCCCTCCACTTT. The chain joins TRBV24-1 to TRBJ1-6; 8 positions agree with TRBD1. Trimming cost V 4 bases and J 6 bases; bases outside gene matches: 7. The CDR3 is made up of 16 amino acids. Germline loops: CDR1 KGHDR, CDR2 SFDVKD.

This clone was recorded once. The V gene is TRBV7-2, the J gene TRBJ2-7, with TRBD1 as a possible D gene (5 bases). CDR3 length: 14 amino acids. Trimming removed 4 bases from V and 3 bases from J, with 13 bases in between. CDR1 and CDR2 (germline): SGHTA, FQGNSA. In nucleotides, the CDR3 is TGTGCCAGCAGCTCTAACCTTGACAGCTACGAGCAGTACTTC. Encoded protein: CASSSNLDSYEQYF.

The V and J genes are TRBV7-2 and TRBJ2-1, with 8 bases that match TRBD2. The ends lost 4 bases at V and 9 bases at J; junction bases unmatched: 5. The CDR3 totals 13 residues. Germline assignment: CDR1 SGHTA and CDR2 FQGNSA. This CDR3 is CASSSGGPGEQFF. The CDR3 DNA reads as TGTGCCAGCAGCTCGGGGGGGCCAGGTGAGCAGTTCTTC.

The rearrangement uses TRBV30 and TRBJ2-7, with 7 bases that match TRBD2. Trimming cost V 5 bases and J 0 bases; bases outside gene matches: 4. The CDR3 has 13 residues. Germline V gene data show CDR1 as GTSNPN and CDR2 as SVGIG (reference sequence). DNA for the CDR3: TGTGCCTGGGGGCGGGGGAGCTCCTACGAGCAGTACTTC. Its protein product is CAWGRGSSYEQYF.

In its sample, this clone was seen once. One end of the junction fails to match germline, which may point to a read error. The J gene is TRBJ1-2, the V gene TRBV12-5; 8 nucleotides match TRBD1. Germline assignment: CDR1 LGHNT and CDR2 FRNRAP. The CDR3 is 12 amino acids. Written as DNA, the CDR3 is TGTGCTAGTGGGTTGGGACAGGACGGCTACACCTTC. This gives the protein CASGLGQDGYTF.

This chain uses TRBV18 with TRBJ2-7, with D possibly matching TRBD1 (5 bases). Germline V gene lookup returns CDR1 KGHSH and CDR2 LQKENI. V was shortened by 4 bases and J by 2 bases, with 15 bases between the two germline ends. The CDR3 consists of 15 residues. The CDR3 nucleotides are TGTGCCAGCTCACTAGGACAAGGGGCACCCTACGAGCAGTACTTC. Its translation: CASSLGQGAPYEQYF.

This sequence joins TRBV6-5 and TRBJ2-7; 15 bases are shared with TRBD2. J gave up 4 bases and V 5 bases, and 3 bases lay outside the gene matches. Germline V gene data show CDR1 as MNHEY and CDR2 as SVGAGI. CDR3 length: 15 residues. CDR3 amino acids: CASSKGLAGGYEQYF. The CDR3 DNA is TGTGCCAGCAGTAAGGGACTAGCGGGGGGTTACGAGCAGTACTTC.

The V gene is TRBV9, the J gene TRBJ1-5, with D unresolved. CDR1 and CDR2 (germline): SGDLS, YYNGEE. The ends were cut back, 0 bases at V and 1 base at J, with 8 bases in the middle. The CDR3 runs 15 residues. The CDR3 loop is CASSVGPTSNQPQHF. The CDR3 DNA reads TGTGCCAGCAGCGTAGGTCCTACCAGCAATCAGCCCCAGCATTTT.

The V and J genes are TRBV29-1 and TRBJ2-5; the D gene is possibly TRBD1 (5 bases). V was cut by 4 bases and J by 1 base, with 10 bases left in between. This CDR3 is 13 amino acids long. The germline CDR1 and CDR2 sequences are SQVTM and ANQGSEA. The DNA of the CDR3 is TGCAGCGTTGTCTCCAGGGCCCAAGAGACCCAGTACTTC. This sequence encodes CSVVSRAQETQYF.

V is TRBV6-2 or TRBV6-3 and J is TRBJ2-7; 7 bases line up with TRBD2. Germline V gene data show CDR1 as MNHEY and CDR2 as SVGEGT. With V trimmed by 6 bases and J by 2 bases, 7 bases remained unmatched. The CDR3 length is 14 residues. In nucleotides, the CDR3 is TGTGCCAGCAGCCCGAGCGGGACTCCCTACGAGCAGTACTTC. Its protein product is CASSPSGTPYEQYF.

The rearrangement joins TRBV19 to TRBJ1-1; no clear D. Trimming took off 1 base at V and 4 bases at J, with 4 bases between the two ends. The CDR3 runs to 12 residues. Per the germline V gene, CDR1 is LNHDA and CDR2 is SQIVND (reference sequence). CDR3 loop: CASSIARTEAFF. CDR3 in DNA: TGTGCCAGTAGTATAGCGCGCACTGAAGCTTTCTTT.